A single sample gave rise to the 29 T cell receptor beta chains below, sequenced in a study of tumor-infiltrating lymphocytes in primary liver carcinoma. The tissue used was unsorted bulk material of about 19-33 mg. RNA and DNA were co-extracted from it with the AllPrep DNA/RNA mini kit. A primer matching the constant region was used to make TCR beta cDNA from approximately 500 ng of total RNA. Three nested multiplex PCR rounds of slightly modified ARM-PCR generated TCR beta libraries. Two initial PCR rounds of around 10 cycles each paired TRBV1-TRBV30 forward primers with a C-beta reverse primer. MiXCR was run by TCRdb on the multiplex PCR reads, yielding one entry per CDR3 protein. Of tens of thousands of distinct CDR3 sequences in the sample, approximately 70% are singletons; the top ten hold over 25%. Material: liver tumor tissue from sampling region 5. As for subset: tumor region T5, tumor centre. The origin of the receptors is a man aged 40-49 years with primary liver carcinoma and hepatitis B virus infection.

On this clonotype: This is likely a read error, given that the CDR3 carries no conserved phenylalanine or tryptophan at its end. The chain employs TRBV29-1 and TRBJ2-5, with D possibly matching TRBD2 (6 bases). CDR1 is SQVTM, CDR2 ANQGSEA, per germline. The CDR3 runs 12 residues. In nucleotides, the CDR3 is TGCAGTGGCGGGATCAACGGGGAGACCCAGTACTCC. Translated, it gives CSGGINGETQYS.

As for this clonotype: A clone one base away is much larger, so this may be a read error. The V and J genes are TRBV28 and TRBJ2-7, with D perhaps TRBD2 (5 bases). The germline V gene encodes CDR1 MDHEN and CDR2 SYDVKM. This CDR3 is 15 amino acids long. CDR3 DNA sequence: TGTGCCAGCAGCCACGAGGGCAGGCTCTCCTACGAGCAGTGCTTC. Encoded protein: CASSHEGRLSYEQCF.

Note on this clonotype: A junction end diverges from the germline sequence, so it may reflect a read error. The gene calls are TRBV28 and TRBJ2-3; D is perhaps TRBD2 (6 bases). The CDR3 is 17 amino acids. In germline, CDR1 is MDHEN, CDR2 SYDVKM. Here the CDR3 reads CASSGSSRAGRSDTQDF. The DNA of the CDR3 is TGTGCCAGCAGCGGGAGTTCGCGAGCAGGAAGGTCAGATACGCAGGATTTT.

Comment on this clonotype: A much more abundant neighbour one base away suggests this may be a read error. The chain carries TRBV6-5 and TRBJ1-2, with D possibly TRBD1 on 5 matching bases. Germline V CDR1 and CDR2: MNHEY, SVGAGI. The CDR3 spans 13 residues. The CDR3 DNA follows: TGTGCCGGCAGAGACGTCAGGGTGCACGGCTACACCTTC. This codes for CAGRDVRVHGYTF.

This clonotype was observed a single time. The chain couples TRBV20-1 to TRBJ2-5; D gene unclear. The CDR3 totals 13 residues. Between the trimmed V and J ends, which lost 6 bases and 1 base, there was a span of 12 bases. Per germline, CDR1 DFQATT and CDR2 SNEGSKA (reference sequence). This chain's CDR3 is CSAPKSAQETQYF. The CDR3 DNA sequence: TGCAGTGCCCCCAAGTCGGCCCAAGAGACCCAGTACTTC.

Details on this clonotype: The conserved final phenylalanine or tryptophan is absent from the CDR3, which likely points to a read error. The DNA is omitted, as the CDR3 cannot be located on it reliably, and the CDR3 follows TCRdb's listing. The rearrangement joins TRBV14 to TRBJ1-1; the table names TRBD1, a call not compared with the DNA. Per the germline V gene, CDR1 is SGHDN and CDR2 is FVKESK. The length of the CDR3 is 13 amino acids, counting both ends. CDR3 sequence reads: CASSRLRGTEALS.

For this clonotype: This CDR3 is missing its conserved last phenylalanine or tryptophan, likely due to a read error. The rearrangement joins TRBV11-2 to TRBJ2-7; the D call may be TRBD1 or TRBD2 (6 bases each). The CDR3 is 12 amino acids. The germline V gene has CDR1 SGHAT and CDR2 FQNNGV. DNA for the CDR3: TGTGTCAGCAGCCCCGAGGGGGGCGAGCAGTACTTA. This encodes CVSSPEGGEQYL.

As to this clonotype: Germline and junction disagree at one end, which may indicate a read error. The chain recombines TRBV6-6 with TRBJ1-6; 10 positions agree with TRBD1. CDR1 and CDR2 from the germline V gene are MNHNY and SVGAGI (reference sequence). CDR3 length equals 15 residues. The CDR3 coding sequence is TGTGCCAGCAGCTACTCCGGGACAGGGGATTCAGCCCTCCACTTT. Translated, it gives CASSYSGTGDSALHF.

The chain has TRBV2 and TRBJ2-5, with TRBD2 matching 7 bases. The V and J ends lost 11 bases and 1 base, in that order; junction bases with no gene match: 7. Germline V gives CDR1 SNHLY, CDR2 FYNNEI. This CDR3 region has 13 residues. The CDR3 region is CAAETSSQETQYF. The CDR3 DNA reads TGTGCCGCGGAGACTAGCAGCCAAGAGACCCAGTACTTC.

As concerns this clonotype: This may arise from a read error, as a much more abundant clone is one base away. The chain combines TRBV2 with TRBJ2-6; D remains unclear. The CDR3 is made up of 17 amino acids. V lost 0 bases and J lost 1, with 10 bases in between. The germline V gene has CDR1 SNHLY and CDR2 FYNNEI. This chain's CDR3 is CASSEADVKSGANVLTF. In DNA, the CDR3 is TGTGCCAGCAGTGAAGCGGACGTAAAGTCTGGGGCCAACGTCCTGACTTTC.

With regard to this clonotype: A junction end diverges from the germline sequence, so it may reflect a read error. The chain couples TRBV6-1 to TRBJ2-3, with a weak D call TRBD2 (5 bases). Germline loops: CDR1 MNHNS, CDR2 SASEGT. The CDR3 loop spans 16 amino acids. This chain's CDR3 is CASSQLEGLTTDAQYF. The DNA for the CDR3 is TGCGCCAGCAGTCAATTAGAGGGTTTAACCACAGATGCGCAGTATTTT.

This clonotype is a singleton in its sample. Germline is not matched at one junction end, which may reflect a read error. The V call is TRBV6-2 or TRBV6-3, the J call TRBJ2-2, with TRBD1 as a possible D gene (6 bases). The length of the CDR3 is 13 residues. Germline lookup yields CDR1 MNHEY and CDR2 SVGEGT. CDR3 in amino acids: CASRLGATRELSF. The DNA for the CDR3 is TGTGCCAGCAGGTTGGGGGCCACCAGGGAGCTGTCTTTT.

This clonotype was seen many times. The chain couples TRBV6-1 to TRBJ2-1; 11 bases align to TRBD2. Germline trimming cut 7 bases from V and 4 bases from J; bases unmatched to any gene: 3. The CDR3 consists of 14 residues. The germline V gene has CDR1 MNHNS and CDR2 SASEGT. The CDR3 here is CASTGTSGYNEQFF. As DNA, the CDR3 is TGTGCCAGCACCGGGACTAGCGGTTACAATGAGCAGTTCTTC.

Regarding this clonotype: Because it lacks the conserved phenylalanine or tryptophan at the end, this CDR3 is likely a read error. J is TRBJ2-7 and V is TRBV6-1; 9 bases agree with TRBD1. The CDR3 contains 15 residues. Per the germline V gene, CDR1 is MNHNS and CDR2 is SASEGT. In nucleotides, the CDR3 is TGTGCCAGCGGTGAAGCCCAGGGACAGGGCTACGAGCAGTACTCC. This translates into CASGEAQGQGYEQYS.

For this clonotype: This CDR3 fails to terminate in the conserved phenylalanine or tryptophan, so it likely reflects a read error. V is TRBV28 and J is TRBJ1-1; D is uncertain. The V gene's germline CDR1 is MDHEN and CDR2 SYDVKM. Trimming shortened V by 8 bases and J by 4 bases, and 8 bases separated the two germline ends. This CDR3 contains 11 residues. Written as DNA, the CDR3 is TGTGCCAGCTTAGGCGGCACTGAAGCTTTCCCT. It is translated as CASLGGTEAFP.

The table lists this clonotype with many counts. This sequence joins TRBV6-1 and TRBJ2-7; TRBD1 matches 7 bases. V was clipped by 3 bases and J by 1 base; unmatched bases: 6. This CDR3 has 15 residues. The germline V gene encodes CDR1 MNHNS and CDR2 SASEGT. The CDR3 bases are TGTGCCAGCAGTGAGTCCGGGACAGCGTCCTACGAGCAGTACTTC. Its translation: CASSESGTASYEQYF.

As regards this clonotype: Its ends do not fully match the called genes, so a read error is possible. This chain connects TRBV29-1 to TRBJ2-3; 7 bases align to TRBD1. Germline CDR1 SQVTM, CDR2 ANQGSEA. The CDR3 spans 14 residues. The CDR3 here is CSAVAETGLDTQYF. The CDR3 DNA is TGCAGCGCTGTGGCCGAGACAGGGCTAGATACGCAGTACTTT.

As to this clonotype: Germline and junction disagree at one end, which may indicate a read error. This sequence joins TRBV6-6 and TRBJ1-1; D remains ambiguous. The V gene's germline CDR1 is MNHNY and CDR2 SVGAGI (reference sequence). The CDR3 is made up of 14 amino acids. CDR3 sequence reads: CVSSYSFLGTEAFF. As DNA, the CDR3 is TGTGTCAGCAGTTACTCATTCCTCGGAACTGAAGCTTTCTTT.

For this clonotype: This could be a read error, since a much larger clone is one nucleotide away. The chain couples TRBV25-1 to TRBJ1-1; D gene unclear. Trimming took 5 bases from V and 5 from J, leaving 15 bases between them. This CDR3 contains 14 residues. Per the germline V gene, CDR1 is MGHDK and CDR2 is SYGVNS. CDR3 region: CASSSPTGPTEAFF. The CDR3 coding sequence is TGTGCCAGCAGTTCCCCGACCGGACCAACTGAAGCTTTCTTT.

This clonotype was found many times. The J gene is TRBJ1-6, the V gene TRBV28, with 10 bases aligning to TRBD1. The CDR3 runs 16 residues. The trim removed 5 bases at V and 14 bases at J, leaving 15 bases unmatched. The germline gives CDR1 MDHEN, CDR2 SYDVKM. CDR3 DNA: TGTGCCAGCAGTACCACCGGGACAGGGGCCTTACGGGCCCTCCACTTT. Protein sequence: CASSTTGTGALRALHF. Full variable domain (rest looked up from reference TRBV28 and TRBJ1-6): DVKVTQSSRYLVKRTGEKVFLECVQDMDHENMFWYRQDPGLGLRLIYFSYDVKMKEKGDIPEGYSVSREKKERFSLILESASTNQTSMYLCASSTTGTGALRALHFGNGTRLTVT.

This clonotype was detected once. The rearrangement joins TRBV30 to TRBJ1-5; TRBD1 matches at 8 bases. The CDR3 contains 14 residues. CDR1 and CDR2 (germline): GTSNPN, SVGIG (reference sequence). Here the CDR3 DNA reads TGTGTCCGGAGTCAGGGGGCGACGGATCAGCCCCAGCATTTT. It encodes CVRSQGATDQPQHF.

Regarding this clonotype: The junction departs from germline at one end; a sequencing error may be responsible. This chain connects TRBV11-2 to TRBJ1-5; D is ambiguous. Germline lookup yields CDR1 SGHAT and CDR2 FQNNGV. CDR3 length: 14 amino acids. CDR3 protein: CACSTGRFPEPQDF. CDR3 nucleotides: TGTGCATGCAGCACCGGACGGTTTCCCGAGCCCCAGGATTTT.

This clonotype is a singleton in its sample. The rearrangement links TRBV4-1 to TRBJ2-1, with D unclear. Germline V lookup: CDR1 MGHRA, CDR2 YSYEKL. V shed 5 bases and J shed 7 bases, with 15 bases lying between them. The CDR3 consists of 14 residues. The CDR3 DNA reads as TGCGCCAGCAGCTCTCTAGAGTCAGAGAATGAGCAGTTCTTC. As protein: CASSSLESENEQFF.

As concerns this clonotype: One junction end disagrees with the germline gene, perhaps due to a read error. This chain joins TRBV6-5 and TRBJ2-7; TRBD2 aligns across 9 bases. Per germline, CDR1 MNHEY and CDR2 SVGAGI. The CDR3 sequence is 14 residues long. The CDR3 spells CVTRPEGLAYEQYF. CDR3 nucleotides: TGTGTCACCAGGCCGGAGGGACTAGCCTACGAGCAGTATTTC.

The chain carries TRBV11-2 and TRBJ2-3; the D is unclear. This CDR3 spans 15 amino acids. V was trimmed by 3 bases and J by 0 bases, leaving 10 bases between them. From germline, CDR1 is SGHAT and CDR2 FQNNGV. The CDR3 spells CASSFQDPSTDTQYF. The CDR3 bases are TGTGCCAGCAGCTTTCAAGATCCTAGCACAGATACGCAGTATTTT.

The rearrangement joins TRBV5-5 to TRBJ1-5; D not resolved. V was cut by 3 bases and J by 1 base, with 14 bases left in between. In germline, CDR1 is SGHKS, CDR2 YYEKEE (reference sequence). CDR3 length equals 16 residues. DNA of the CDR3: TGTGCCAGCAGCTCCAACGGTCCGGGGAGCAATCAGCCCCAGCATTTT. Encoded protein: CASSSNGPGSNQPQHF.

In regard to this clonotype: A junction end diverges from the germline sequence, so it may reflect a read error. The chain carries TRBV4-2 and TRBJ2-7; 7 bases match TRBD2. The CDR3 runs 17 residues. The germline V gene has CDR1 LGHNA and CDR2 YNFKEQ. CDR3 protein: CATTGLAGVYKSYDQYF. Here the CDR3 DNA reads TGTGCCACTACTGGACTGGCGGGAGTTTATAAGTCATACGACCAGTACTTC.

The CDR3 DNA reads TGCAGCGTAGGGTCTCCTTCCATCTCCTACAATGAGCAGTTCTTC. The encoded protein is CSVGSPSISYNEQFF. The chain joins TRBV29-1 to TRBJ2-1; D gene ambiguous. Per the germline V gene, CDR1 is SQVTM and CDR2 is ANQGSEA. The ends were cut back, 6 bases at V and 0 bases at J, with 15 bases in the middle. The CDR3 is made up of 15 amino acids.

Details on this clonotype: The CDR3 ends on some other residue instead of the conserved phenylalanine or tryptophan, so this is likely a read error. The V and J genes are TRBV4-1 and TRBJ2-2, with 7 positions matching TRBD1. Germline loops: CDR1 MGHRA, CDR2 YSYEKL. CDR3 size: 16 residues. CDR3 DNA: TGTGCCAGCAGCCCGAGACAGGGAGTGGACACCGGGGAGCTGTTTTCT. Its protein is CASSPRQGVDTGELFS.